Listed below are T cell receptor beta chains from one sample, sequenced in a study of early T cells in non-severe SARS-CoV-2 infection. TCRdb used MiXCR to reprocess the 5' RACE reads, holding one entry per CDR3 protein. Here the sample spans 64,000 or so distinct CDR3 sequences, approximately 12% being singletons. The source was whole blood, collected at baseline. These receptor sequences come from an adult who was a healthcare worker with PCR-confirmed SARS-CoV-2 infection or an uninfected control (not recorded which). The CDR3 runs from the conserved cysteine through the conserved F or W. The order of the fields is V gene, clone size, D gene, J gene, CDR3 DNA, CDR3 protein. D genes are given only for firm matches. Size is stated for part of the rows, as once, few or many counts, or as a class when the clone is expanded.

TRBV12-3/TRBV12-4	NA	NA	TRBJ2-5	TGTGCCAGCAGGGAGGACGGGTCAGAGACCCAGTACTTC	CASREDGSETQYF
TRBV18	NA	NA	TRBJ1-6	TGTGCCAGCTCACCACGTCCAGGGGCCGACGTCTCGTCACCCCTCCACTTT	CASSPRPGADVSSPLHF
TRBV20-1	few	NA	TRBJ2-7	TGCAGTGCTAGAGATGGCCGGGTCCCCTACGAGCAGTACTTC	CSARDGRVPYEQYF
TRBV15	NA	NA	TRBJ2-2	TGTGCCACCAGCAGTGCGATAACCTTGAACACCGGGGAGCTGTTTTTT	CATSSAITLNTGELFF
TRBV29-1	few	NA	TRBJ1-1	TGCAGCGTTGACAGGGGAGGGACTGAAGCTTTCTTT	CSVDRGGTEAFF
TRBV6-2/TRBV6-3	many	NA	TRBJ1-3	TGTGCCAGCAGTTACGGCAGGACTGGAAACACCATATATTTT	CASSYGRTGNTIYF
TRBV11-2	few	TRBD2	TRBJ2-1	TGTGCCAGCAGTTTGTTAGCGGGAGGGTTTAATGAGCAGTTCTTC	CASSLLAGGFNEQFF
TRBV11-2	few	TRBD2	TRBJ2-1	TGTGCCAGCAGCCTCCTAGCGGGCGTAAACAATGAGCAGTTCTTC	CASSLLAGVNNEQFF
TRBV29-1	few	NA	TRBJ1-2	TGCAGCGTTGAGACACAGCCAAGCTATGGCTACACCTTC	CSVETQPSYGYTF
TRBV6-2/TRBV6-3	few	TRBD1	TRBJ2-7	TGTGCCAGCACCATCTCCGGGACAGGGTCCTACGAGCAGTACTTC	CASTISGTGSYEQYF
TRBV27	many	TRBD2	TRBJ2-1	TGTGCCAGCAGTCTTGGACTAGCGTCCAATGAGCAGTTCTTC	CASSLGLASNEQFF
TRBV11-2	NA	TRBD1	TRBJ2-4	TGTGCCAGCAGCTCTATAAGGACAGGGAGGAACATTCAGTACTTC	CASSSIRTGRNIQYF
TRBV29-1	NA	NA	TRBJ1-1	TGCAGCGTTTCCAGGGAGGATCACACTGAAGCTTTCTTT	CSVSREDHTEAFF
TRBV11-2	few	TRBD1	TRBJ2-2	TGTGCCAGCAGCCCGGGACAGGGGAGGGCCGGGGAGCTGTTTTTT	CASSPGQGRAGELFF
TRBV24-1	NA	NA	TRBJ1-2	TGTGCCACCAGTGACTCGGACGCCCGTTATGGCTACACCTTC	CATSDSDARYGYTF
TRBV6-5	many	TRBD1	TRBJ2-2	TGTGCCAGCAGGCTGGACAGGGCGCGAACCGGGGAGCTGTTTTTT	CASRLDRARTGELFF
TRBV28	NA	NA	TRBJ2-7	TGTGCCAGCAGGGATAACCGCGAGCAGTACTTC	CASRDNREQYF
TRBV28	NA	NA	TRBJ2-6	TGTGCCAGCAGCCACAGGAGCACATCTGGGGCCAACGTCCTGACTTTC	CASSHRSTSGANVLTF
TRBV28	NA	NA	TRBJ2-7	TGTGCCAGCAACCGACAGAGCTCCTACGAGCAGTACTTC	CASNRQSSYEQYF
TRBV7-9	many	TRBD2	TRBJ2-1	TGTGCCAGCATTTCCAGCGGGGGGTACAATGAGCAGTTCTTC	CASISSGGYNEQFF
TRBV14	NA	NA	TRBJ1-1	TGTGCCAGCAGCCAAGATTGGGGGGCCGGCACTGAAGCTTTCTTT	CASSQDWGAGTEAFF
TRBV11-2	few	NA	TRBJ2-7	TGTGCCAGCAGCTTAAGGAGCTCCTACGAGCAGTACTTC	CASSLRSSYEQYF
TRBV20-1	NA	TRBD2	TRBJ2-3	TGCAGTGCCCCGACTAGCGGTGTAACAGATACGCAGTATTTT	CSAPTSGVTDTQYF
TRBV28	NA	NA	TRBJ2-1	TGTGCCAGCAGTTCCCCCGACTACAATGAGCAGTTCTTC	CASSSPDYNEQFF
TRBV28	few	TRBD1	TRBJ2-2	TGTGCCAGCAGTTCCTTCCCTGGACAGGGAAAAAACGGGGAGCTGTTTTTT	CASSSFPGQGKNGELFF
TRBV10-3	few	NA	TRBJ1-5	TGTGCCATCAGTGAGCCGAATCAGCCCCAGCATTTT	CAISEPNQPQHF
TRBV6-5	few	TRBD1	TRBJ1-4	TGTGCCAGCGGTGCGGGACAGATTAATGAAAAACTTTTTTTT	CASGAGQINEKLFF
TRBV7-6	NA	NA	TRBJ2-2	TGTGTCAGCAGCTACTCCCTAAGAACCGGGGAGCTGTTTTTT	CVSSYSLRTGELFF
TRBV5-1	many	TRBD1	TRBJ1-4	TGCGCCAGCAGCTTCTACGGGACAGGGATATCAAGGAGGAGTGAAAAACTGTTTTTT	CASSFYGTGISRRSEKLFF
TRBV4-3	NA	NA	TRBJ2-4	TGCGCCAGCAGCCAAGATTTTAGGGGAGCCAAAAACATTCAGTACTTC	CASSQDFRGAKNIQYF
TRBV7-9	NA	TRBD2	TRBJ2-1	TGTGCCAGCAGCTTACCCGCGGGACTAGGAAATGAGCAGTTCTTC	CASSLPAGLGNEQFF
TRBV7-8	NA	NA	TRBJ2-1	TGTGCCAGCAGCAACCCGGACCGTAGGAATGAGCAGTTCTTC	CASSNPDRRNEQFF
TRBV2	once	NA	TRBJ2-5	TGTGCCAGCAGGAACAGCGTTGGGACCCAGTACTTC	CASRNSVGTQYF
TRBV3-2	NA	NA	TRBJ2-3	TGTGTCAGTCGATTAGCGGAGAAGACAGATACGCAGTATTTT	CVSRLAEKTDTQYF
TRBV5-1	NA	TRBD2	TRBJ2-5	TGCGCCAGCAGCTGGGAAAGCGGGGCGTACCAAGAGACCCAGTACTTC	CASSWESGAYQETQYF
TRBV5-5	NA	TRBD2	TRBJ2-7	TGTGCCAGCAGCTTCGACGGGACTAACTACGAGCAGTACTTC	CASSFDGTNYEQYF
TRBV12-3/TRBV12-4	NA	NA	TRBJ2-7	TGTGCCAGCAGTTTAGGTACCGAGCAGTACTTC	CASSLGTEQYF
TRBV9	many	NA	TRBJ1-6	TGTGCCAGCAGCGTGACACCCTATAATTCACCCCTCCACTTT	CASSVTPYNSPLHF
TRBV7-2	NA	NA	TRBJ2-7	TGTGCCAGCAGCTTAGGATATAACAGCTACGAGCAGTACTTC	CASSLGYNSYEQYF
TRBV29-1	NA	NA	TRBJ2-1	TGCAGCGTTGAACAGCCCCGCGGCCTCGGGGAGCAGTTCTTC	CSVEQPRGLGEQFF
TRBV28	few	TRBD1	TRBJ1-1	TGTGCCAGCAGTTCTCGTCCCGGGACAGGGGGCACTGAAGCTTTCTTT	CASSSRPGTGGTEAFF
TRBV2	few	NA	TRBJ2-5	TGTGCCAGCAGTGCTCTTCTAGGTGGGGAGACCCAGTACTTC	CASSALLGGETQYF
TRBV7-6	NA	NA	TRBJ1-6	TGTGCCAGCAGCGCCGAGGGAAATTCACCCCTCCACTTT	CASSAEGNSPLHF
TRBV2	many	NA	TRBJ2-7	TGTGCCAGCAGTGTACAGACAGCAACCTACGAGCAGTACTTC	CASSVQTATYEQYF
TRBV2	few	NA	TRBJ1-6	TGTGCCGGCAGGGGAGGCGGAAATTCACCCCTCCACTTT	CAGRGGGNSPLHF